This TCR beta chain originates from a study of T cells in localized non-small cell lung cancer. This CDR3 comprises 18 residues. With 0 bases removed from V and 5 bases from J, the gap between germline ends came to 20 bases. Germline CDR1 is LNHDA and CDR2 is SQIVND (reference sequence). Sequenced by immunoSEQ multiplex PCR; TCRdb stores in-frame clones only, minus some. The sample gives just under 80,000 clones, 80% of which show up once; 9.5% is in the top ten. The TCR was taken from a female donor older than 55 with stage I lung adenocarcinoma. Sequenced material: peripheral blood, taken before any cancer treatment. The gene calls are TRBV19 and TRBJ1-5; D gene uncertain. The CDR3: CASSIDPSQAILDQPQHF. DNA of the CDR3: TGTGCCAGTAGTATAGATCCCAGTCAGGCCATACTAGATCAGCCCCAGCATTTT.